The 28 T cell receptor beta chains listed next were all sequenced from one sample in a study of cytomegalovirus exposure and HLA in healthy donors. Use of 60 Vbeta and 13 Jbeta primers characterized the PCR. Repertoires were generated with immunoSEQ multiplex PCR, while TCRdb's copy carries only in-frame clones and drops some. The repertoire table contains 55,000 to 85,000 clones. Specimen: PBMCs. The receptors stem from a female donor in good health and CMV-seropositive.

CDR3 residues: CASSHGQNTGELFF. DNA for the CDR3: TGCGCCAGCAGCCACGGACAGAACACCGGGGAGCTGTTTTTT. The chain uses TRBV4-3 and TRBJ2-2, with D possibly TRBD1 on 5 matching bases. In germline, CDR1 is LGHNA, CDR2 YSLEER. The CDR3 consists of 14 residues. V was cut by 3 bases and J by 1 base, with 6 bases left in between.

The genes are TRBV23-1 and TRBJ2-7; D gene ambiguous. TRBV23-1 is an ORF, with its function uncertain. The V gene lost 7 bases and the J gene lost 3 bases, with 7 bases spanning the gap. The CDR3 runs to 11 residues. CDR3 in DNA: TGCGCCAGCACCGCGTGCTACGAGCAGTACTTC. It translates to CASTACYEQYF.

The CDR3 DNA follows: TGTGCCAGCAGATCTACAGGGGCAGATACGCAGTATTTT. Protein sequence: CASRSTGADTQYF. This chain uses TRBV11-2 with TRBJ2-3; 7 bases align to TRBD1. This CDR3 spans 13 amino acids. Looked up from germline, CDR1 is SGHAT and CDR2 is FQNNGV. V trimming: 6 bases; J trimming: 4 bases; junction bases outside the gene matches: 4.

The chain joins TRBV29-1 to TRBJ2-3; 11 bases agree with TRBD2. The V gene end was trimmed by 6 bases and the J gene end by 3 bases; junction bases not matched to a gene: 8. This CDR3 spans 15 amino acids. Germline V CDR1 and CDR2: SQVTM, ANQGSEA. CDR3: CSVDVSGGVTDTQYF. In nucleotides, the CDR3 is TGCAGCGTCGATGTTAGCGGGGGGGTGACAGATACGCAGTATTTT.

The chain is built from TRBV28 and TRBJ1-2; weak D call: TRBD1 (6 bases). The germline CDR1 and CDR2 sequences are MDHEN and SYDVKM. The V and J ends lost 1 base and 8 bases respectively, with 20 bases between them. The CDR3 contains 16 residues. The CDR3 loop reads CASSLSGQGKYQGYTF. Written as DNA, the CDR3 is TGTGCCAGCAGTTTATCGGGGCAGGGGAAATATCAGGGCTACACCTTC.

This chain links TRBV7-2 with TRBJ2-2; D is ambiguous. The CDR3 length is 14 residues. From germline, CDR1 is SGHTA and CDR2 FQGNSA. V lost 2 bases and J 0 bases, leaving 4 bases between the germline ends. Written as DNA, the CDR3 is TGTGCCAGCAGCTTAAACTCGAACACCGGGGAGCTGTTTTTT. It is translated as CASSLNSNTGELFF.

The V call is TRBV18, the J call TRBJ1-5, with TRBD1 matching 7 bases. CDR3 length: 15 amino acids. Germline V gene sequence: CDR1 KGHSH, CDR2 LQKENI. V trimming: 2 bases; J trimming: 4 bases; junction bases outside the gene matches: 5. This CDR3 is CASSPVGRGNQPQHF. CDR3 bases: TGTGCCAGCTCACCAGTGGGCAGGGGGAATCAGCCCCAGCATTTT.

The rearrangement joins TRBV4-2 to TRBJ2-7, with a tentative D call TRBD1 (5 bases). The germline gives CDR1 LGHNA, CDR2 YNFKEQ. This CDR3 comprises 16 residues. V lost 1 base to trimming and J lost 3 bases, with 16 bases between them. CDR3 DNA: TGTGCCAGCAGCCAAGGGGGCTGGGCCCAGGGCTACGAGCAGTACTTC. This sequence encodes CASSQGGWAQGYEQYF.

The chain joins TRBV19 to TRBJ1-5; 7 nucleotides agree with TRBD1. The CDR3 runs to 15 residues. CDR1 LNHDA and CDR2 SQIVND come from the germline V gene (reference sequence). The V segment lost 4 bases and the J segment 0 bases; nucleotides outside the gene matches: 3. CDR3 coding DNA: TGTGCCAGTAGTAACTACAGGGGTAGCAATCAGCCCCAGCATTTT. It translates to CASSNYRGSNQPQHF. The complete variable domain, with remaining parts taken from reference TRBV19 and TRBJ1-5, reads DGGITQSPKYLFRKEGQNVTLSCEQNLNHDAMYWYRQDPGQGLRLIYYSQIVNDFQKGDIAEGYSVSREKKESFPLTVTSAQKNPTAFYLCASSNYRGSNQPQHFGDGTRLSIL.

This sequence joins TRBV4-1 and TRBJ2-7; D remains unclear. The CDR3 runs 16 residues. Between the trimmed V and J ends, which lost 0 bases and 3 bases, there was a span of 15 bases. The germline gives CDR1 MGHRA, CDR2 YSYEKL. This CDR3 reads CASSQDRARFSYEQYF. The CDR3 DNA reads TGCGCCAGCAGCCAAGATCGAGCTAGATTTAGCTACGAGCAGTACTTC.

The V and J genes are TRBV19 and TRBJ2-7, with a weak D call TRBD2 (6 bases). This CDR3 is 15 amino acids long. Germline V CDR1 and CDR2: LNHDA, SQIVND (reference sequence). The V gene lost 5 bases and the J gene lost 0 bases, with 14 bases spanning the gap. The DNA of the CDR3 is TGTGCCAGTAGTGTATTAGCGGATAGCTCCTACGAGCAGTACTTC. This sequence encodes CASSVLADSSYEQYF.

V is TRBV28 and J is TRBJ1-2; 7 nucleotides agree with TRBD1. The CDR3 is made up of 17 amino acids. The germline CDR1 and CDR2 sequences are MDHEN and SYDVKM. Trimming cost V 4 bases and J 2 bases; bases outside gene matches: 13. The CDR3 loop is CASSYLGRGGRNYGYTF. In nucleotides, the CDR3 is TGTGCCAGCAGTTATCTGGGGAGAGGGGGCAGGAACTATGGCTACACCTTC.

The V gene is TRBV15, the J gene TRBJ1-5, with D possibly TRBD1 on 5 matching bases. From germline, CDR1 is LNHNV and CDR2 YYDKDF (reference sequence). Between the trimmed V and J ends, which lost 0 bases and 4 bases, there was a span of 10 bases. CDR3 length equals 15 residues. Here the CDR3 DNA reads TGTGCCACCAGCAGAGATCTCGGGGGAAATCAGCCCCAGCATTTT. This codes for CATSRDLGGNQPQHF.

The V and J genes are TRBV4-3 and TRBJ2-1; 10 bases are a match to TRBD2. CDR3 length: 16 amino acids. Looked up from germline, CDR1 is LGHNA and CDR2 is YSLEER. The V gene end was trimmed by 4 bases and the J gene end by 7 bases; junction bases not matched to a gene: 10. The CDR3 loop reads CASSRERSGGANEQFF. The CDR3 DNA is TGCGCCAGCAGCCGGGAACGGAGCGGGGGGGCGAATGAGCAGTTCTTC.

V is TRBV11-2 and J is TRBJ1-1; 7 bases line up with TRBD1. Unmatched junction bases numbered 4, after V lost 5 bases and J lost 1 base. Per the germline V gene, CDR1 is SGHAT and CDR2 is FQNNGV. The CDR3 spans 14 residues. The CDR3 bases are TGTGCCAGCAGCGAGCACAGGGGGAACACTGAAGCTTTCTTT. Its protein product is CASSEHRGNTEAFF.

V and J are TRBV4-1 and TRBJ2-1; the D gene is possibly TRBD1 (5 bases). Looked up from germline, CDR1 is MGHRA and CDR2 is YSYEKL. CDR3 length: 12 amino acids. V shed 4 bases and J shed 9 bases, with 10 bases lying between them. This CDR3 is CASSRGTGEQFF. The CDR3 region has the DNA TGCGCCAGCAGCCGAGGAACAGGTGAGCAGTTCTTC.

The gene calls are TRBV6-5 and TRBJ1-4; 8 bases agree with TRBD1. Germline trimming cut 7 bases from V and 3 bases from J; bases unmatched to any gene: 4. The CDR3 has 14 amino acids. The germline V gene has CDR1 MNHEY and CDR2 SVGAGI. CDR3 coding DNA: TGTGCCAGCACGGACAGGGCGTCTAATGAAAAACTGTTTTTT. Translation gives CASTDRASNEKLFF.

V usage is TRBV5-1 and J usage is TRBJ1-3; tentatively, D is TRBD1 (6 bases). CDR3 size: 15 residues. Germline CDR1 reads SGHRS; CDR2 reads YFSETQ. The V and J ends lost 1 base and 2 bases respectively, with 10 bases between them. This CDR3 reads CASSLNRETGNTIYF. Written as DNA, the CDR3 is TGCGCCAGCAGCTTGAACAGGGAGACTGGAAACACCATATATTTT.

The V and J genes are TRBV18 and TRBJ1-4, with a tentative D call TRBD1 (5 bases). Germline lookup yields CDR1 KGHSH and CDR2 LQKENI. The CDR3 runs to 14 residues. Trimming removed 5 bases from V and 5 bases from J, with 12 bases in between. Written as DNA, the CDR3 is TGTGCCAGCTCAGCGGGGCTTGGGAATGAAAAACTGTTTTTT. This translates into CASSAGLGNEKLFF. Combining the CDR3 with reference TRBV18 and TRBJ1-4 gives the whole variable domain NAGVMQNPRHLVRRRGQEARLRCSPMKGHSHVYWYRQLPEEGLKFMVYLQKENIIDESGMPKERFSAEFPKEGPSILRIQQVVRGDSAAYFCASSAGLGNEKLFFGSGTQLSVL.

V and J are TRBV18 and TRBJ2-5; D unresolved. From germline, CDR1 is KGHSH and CDR2 LQKENI. V lost 2 bases, J lost 2 bases, and 9 bases lay in between. The CDR3 extends over 14 amino acids. DNA of the CDR3: TGTGCCAGCTCACCATTTGTCCGGCAAGAGACCCAGTACTTC. It encodes CASSPFVRQETQYF.

The rearrangement links TRBV6-5 to TRBJ2-7; 9 bases align to TRBD1. V was clipped by 7 bases and J by 2 bases; unmatched bases: 6. The length of the CDR3 is 14 residues. Germline assignment: CDR1 MNHEY and CDR2 SVGAGI. The CDR3 coding sequence is TGTGCCAGCACTAAACAGGGGGCCGCCTACGAGCAGTACTTC. It is translated as CASTKQGAAYEQYF.

The chain carries TRBV27 and TRBJ2-7; TRBD1 agrees at 7 bases. Unmatched junction bases numbered 4, after V lost 2 bases and J lost 0 bases. The CDR3 spans 15 residues. Germline V gene sequence: CDR1 MNHEY, CDR2 SMNVEV (reference sequence). CDR3 in DNA: TGTGCCAGCAGTTTAATCGACAGGGACTCCTACGAGCAGTACTTC. Translation: CASSLIDRDSYEQYF.

The chain joins TRBV15 to TRBJ1-4, with TRBD1 as a possible D gene (5 bases). Germline CDR1 is LNHNV and CDR2 is YYDKDF (reference sequence). This CDR3 spans 14 amino acids. The V gene lost 3 bases and the J gene lost 6 bases, with 11 bases spanning the gap. The CDR3 DNA sequence: TGTGCCACCAGCAGGGACCGGGGGGATGAAAAACTGTTTTTT. It codes for CATSRDRGDEKLFF.

The V gene is TRBV7-3, the J gene TRBJ2-3; 7 nucleotides match TRBD2. The CDR3 is 18 amino acids. CDR1 and CDR2 from the germline V gene are SGHTA and FQGTGA. The J segment lost 0 bases and the V segment lost 0 bases, leaving 9 bases of the junction unmatched. The CDR3 is CASSLTYAGGGSTDTQYF. The CDR3 region has the DNA TGTGCCAGCAGCTTAACGTATGCTGGGGGGGGAAGCACAGATACGCAGTATTTT. The full variable domain, rest sourced from reference TRBV7-3 and TRBJ2-3, is GAGVSQTPSNKVTEKGKYVELRCDPISGHTALYWYRQSLGQGPEFLIYFQGTGAADDSGLPNDRFFAVRPEGSVSTLKIQRTERGDSAVYLCASSLTYAGGGSTDTQYFGPGTRLTVL.

The V and J genes are TRBV7-6 and TRBJ1-1; TRBD1 matches at 7 bases. This CDR3 has 14 amino acids. Germline V gene sequence: CDR1 SGHVS, CDR2 FNYEAQ. Trimming cost V 4 bases and J 1 base; bases outside gene matches: 3. CDR3 bases: TGTGCCAGCAGCTCGTACAGGGGGAACACTGAAGCTTTCTTT. Its protein is CASSSYRGNTEAFF.

The V and J genes are TRBV6-5 and TRBJ2-1; D might be TRBD2 (7 bases). The CDR3 spans 16 residues. The germline V and J ends were trimmed by 0 bases and 5 bases, with 14 bases remaining between them. Germline lookup yields CDR1 MNHEY and CDR2 SVGAGI. CDR3 amino acids: CASSYSGGGPDNEQFF. Written as DNA, the CDR3 is TGTGCCAGCAGTTACTCGGGCGGGGGCCCCGACAATGAGCAGTTCTTC.

Comments on this clone: Its ends do not fully match the called genes, so a read error is possible. V is TRBV4-1 and J is TRBJ2-1; 11 nucleotides agree with TRBD2. From germline, CDR1 is MGHRA and CDR2 YSYEKL. This CDR3 is 22 amino acids long. CDR3: CASSPIGLAGGPQRSSDNEQFF. In DNA form, the CDR3 reads TGCGCCAGCAGCCCGATCGGGCTAGCGGGAGGTCCCCAGCGTAGCTCCGACAATGAGCAGTTCTTC.

The V call is TRBV25-1, the J call TRBJ2-1; 7 nucleotides line up with TRBD2. V gave up 6 bases and J gave up 8 bases; unmatched junction bases: 10. CDR3 length: 14 residues. Germline CDR1 is MGHDK and CDR2 is SYGVNS. The CDR3, as DNA: TGTGCCAGCAGCCCAATGGGGCTAGCGGATGAGCAGTTCTTC. This encodes CASSPMGLADEQFF.